The TCR beta chain described here comes from a study of persistence of HIV-infected CD4 T cells. Germline CDR1 is SGHDN and CDR2 is FVKESK. V lost 9 bases, J lost 8 bases, and 4 bases lay in between. The CDR3 has 8 residues. Points on this clone: The antigen remains unidentified.

Nonspecific anti-CD3/anti-CD28 bead stimulation represents the broad CD4+ T cell repertoire. CD4+ T cells upregulating both CD40 ligand and CD69 were sorted as responding cells. Sequencing used immunoSEQ version 4 in survey mode. The repertoire was sequenced with immunoSEQ multiplex PCR; TCRdb's copy has only in-frame clones and lacks some. This table holds around 40,000 clones, roughly 90% found once. This rearrangement joins TRBV14 to TRBJ1-1; D remains unclear. The source material was CD4+ T cells sorted from PBMCs after roughly 18-hour stimulation, sampled from a patient who received antiretroviral therapy. This sequence was found in an adult woman with HIV who was CMV-seropositive. CDR3 nucleotide sequence: TGTGCCAGAACAGAAGCTTTCTTT. Translation gives CARTEAFF.